This T cell receptor (beta chain) was identified in a study of blood T cell repertoires in COVID-19. Method: immunoSEQ multiplex PCR; TCRdb's copy keeps in-frame clones and lacks some. The table has nearly 90,000 clones, around 88% seen once. Per germline, CDR1 SGHRS and CDR2 YFSETQ. This CDR3 is 14 amino acids long. Trimming pared 1 base from V and 3 bases from J, leaving 10 bases between. The receptor's source is a man between 60 and 70 years old with acute or convalescent COVID-19. The V and J genes are TRBV5-1 and TRBJ1-1; D not resolved. The specimen sequenced was peripheral blood. CDR3 sequence (DNA): TGCGCCAGCAGCTTGACGGGGATCGACACTGAAGCTTTCTTT. This translates into CASSLTGIDTEAFF. Filled out from reference TRBV5-1 and TRBJ1-1, the complete variable domain reads KAGVTQTPRYLIKTRGQQVTLSCSPISGHRSVSWYQQTPGQGLQFLFEYFSETQRNKGNFPGRFSGRQFSNSRSEMNVSTLELGDSALYLCASSLTGIDTEAFFGQGTRLTVV.